Following are 9 T cell receptor beta chains from one sample sequenced in a study of OX40 agonist ivuxolimab in advanced cancers. The protocol was immunoSEQ multiplex PCR, while the TCRdb copy is restricted to in-frame clones and leaves out a portion. In the table there are about 46,000 clones, 89% of which are singletons. The starting material was CD4+ or CD8+ T cells sorted from blood, obtained in a trial of the OX40 agonist ivuxolimab. The source is an adult with an advanced solid tumor such as melanoma, head and neck, liver or kidney cancer.

The chain couples TRBV20-1 to TRBJ1-2; D gene unclear. CDR1 is DFQATT, CDR2 SNEGSKA, per germline (reference sequence). With 1 base removed from V and 8 bases from J, the gap between germline ends came to 8 bases. The CDR3 contains 11 residues. The CDR3 reads CSARATTGYTF. DNA of the CDR3: TGCAGTGCTAGAGCCACTACCGGCTACACCTTC.

The chain couples TRBV4-1 to TRBJ2-3; TRBD2 matches 12 bases. CDR3 length equals 17 residues. From germline, CDR1 is MGHRA and CDR2 YSYEKL. The V gene end was trimmed by 3 bases and the J gene end by 3 bases; junction bases not matched to a gene: 7. CDR3 residues: CASSHSSGGVVTDTQYF. The CDR3 DNA sequence: TGCGCCAGCAGCCATTCTAGCGGGGGGGTTGTGACAGATACGCAGTATTTT.

The chain joins TRBV25-1 to TRBJ1-2; 7 positions agree with TRBD1. The CDR3 totals 15 residues. Germline V lookup: CDR1 MGHDK, CDR2 SYGVNS. The junction had 6 bases not matched to a gene; V was cut back by 1 base and J by 4 bases. The CDR3, as DNA: TGTGCCAGCAGTGAATCCGGGACAGACTTCTATGGCTACACCTTC. As protein: CASSESGTDFYGYTF.

V is TRBV21-1 and J is TRBJ2-1; the table names TRBD2, a call not compared with the DNA. TRBV21-1 is a documented pseudogene. The CDR3 length is 19 residues. The CDR3 here is CASRRGTGRTSGDYNEQFF. The CDR3, as DNA: TGTGCCAGCAGGCGGGGCACAGGGAGGACTAGCGGGGACTACAATGAGCAGTTCTTC.

The rearrangement joins TRBV6-6 to TRBJ2-7; 7 bases are a match to TRBD1. With V trimmed by 0 bases and J by 3 bases, 2 bases remained unmatched. CDR3 size: 14 residues. Germline values: CDR1 MNHNY, CDR2 SVGAGI (reference sequence). In DNA, the CDR3 is TGTGCCAGCAGTTACTCCGGGACAGTCTACGAGCAGTACTTC. It codes for CASSYSGTVYEQYF.

This chain joins TRBV7-9 and TRBJ2-7; D is unresolved. V dropped 2 bases and J dropped 3 bases, with 5 bases sitting between them. CDR1 and CDR2 (germline): SEHNR, FQNEAQ (reference sequence). CDR3 length: 12 residues. The chain's CDR3 is CASSLPNYEQYF. The CDR3 coding sequence is TGTGCCAGCAGCTTACCCAACTACGAGCAGTACTTC.

This chain joins TRBV10-1 and TRBJ1-2, with D maybe TRBD1 (6 bases). Germline-derived CDR1 and CDR2 are WNHNN and SYGVQD (reference sequence). Trimming pared 3 bases from V and 3 bases from J, leaving 14 bases between. This CDR3 contains 15 residues. DNA for the CDR3: TGCGCCAGCAGTGAAACCAGGGGACCTCACTATGGCTACACCTTC. Translated: CASSETRGPHYGYTF.

V gene TRBV7-8 combines with J gene TRBJ1-2, with a possible D match to TRBD1 (5 bases). V was clipped by 0 bases and J by 4 bases, with 9 bases between them. Per germline, CDR1 SGHVS and CDR2 FQNEAQ. This CDR3 has 14 amino acids. The CDR3 loop is CASSLAGATYGYTF. CDR3 nucleotide sequence: TGTGCCAGCAGCTTAGCAGGGGCGACCTATGGCTACACCTTC.

J is TRBJ2-3 and V is TRBV29-1; D remains unclear. Per germline, CDR1 SQVTM and CDR2 ANQGSEA. V shed 6 bases and J shed 0 bases, with 13 bases lying between them. There are 14 residues in the CDR3. CDR3 DNA: TGCAGCGTGGCCGGCGAAACTAGCACAGATACGCAGTATTTT. This gives the protein CSVAGETSTDTQYF.